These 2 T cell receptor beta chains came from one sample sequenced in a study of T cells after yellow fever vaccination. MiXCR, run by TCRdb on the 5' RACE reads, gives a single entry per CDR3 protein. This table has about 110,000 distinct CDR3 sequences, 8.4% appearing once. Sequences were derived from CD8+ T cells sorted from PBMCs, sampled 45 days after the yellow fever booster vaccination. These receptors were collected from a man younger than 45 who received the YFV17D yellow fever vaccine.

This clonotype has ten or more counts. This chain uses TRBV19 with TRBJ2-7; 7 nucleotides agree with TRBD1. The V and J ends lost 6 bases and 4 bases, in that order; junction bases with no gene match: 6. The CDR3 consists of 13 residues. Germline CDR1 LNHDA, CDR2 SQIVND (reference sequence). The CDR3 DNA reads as TGTGCCAGTAGCCCGAAACAGGGGTACGAGCAGTACTTC. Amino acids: CASSPKQGYEQYF.

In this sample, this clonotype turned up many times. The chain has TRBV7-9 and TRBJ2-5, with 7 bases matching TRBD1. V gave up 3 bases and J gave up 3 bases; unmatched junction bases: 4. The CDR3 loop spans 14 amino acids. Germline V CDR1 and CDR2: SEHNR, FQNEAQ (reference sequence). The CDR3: CASSFLQGKETQYF. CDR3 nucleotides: TGTGCCAGCAGCTTCCTACAGGGGAAAGAGACCCAGTACTTC.